The clone carrying this T cell receptor beta chain was observed many times. Its specificity is unknown. This specimen belongs to a study of T cells in Graves' hyperthyroidism and ophthalmopathy. Study results and limitations: Most expanded thyroid clonotypes above 0.001 also appeared in blood. Progression to ophthalmopathy was predicted a median of about 6.6 months early.

Trimming stripped 8 bases from V and 1 base from J, with 9 bases between. This CDR3 has 13 residues. Germline CDR1 is SGHTA and CDR2 is FQGTGA. RNA transcripts served as the template for amplifying TCR beta CDR3 regions. The primer set for the first-round RT-PCR of the TCR CDR3 was HTBI. MiXCR, run by TCRdb on the multiplex PCR reads, gives a single entry per CDR3 protein. The sample has about 420,000 distinct CDR3 sequences, about an eighth seen once. The rearrangement joins TRBV7-3 to TRBJ2-1; D gene unclear. The sequence derives from a woman aged 18-29 years with Graves' hyperthyroidism. The sample comprised blood. The CDR3 loop reads CASAAVSYNEQFF. CDR3 DNA sequence: TGTGCCAGCGCTGCAGTTTCCTACAATGAGCAGTTCTTC.